These 24 T cell receptor beta chains share one sample of origin, sequenced in a study of CD8 T cells in Susac syndrome. An amount of RNA that ranged from about 0.45 to 1 ug was reverse transcribed with random hexamers. TCRdb called the immunoSEQ multiplex PCR reads again in MiXCR, with one record for every CDR3 protein. The table lists about 140,000 distinct CDR3 sequences, approximately 95% of them singletons. Sequenced: CD8+ T cells from PBMCs. All receptors derive from a human donor with Susac syndrome.

The CDR3 region is CASALSFYEQYF. The CDR3 DNA follows: TGTGCTAGTGCTCTTTCCTTTTACGAGCAGTACTTC. The genes are TRBV12-5 and TRBJ2-7, with unresolved D. This CDR3 is built from 12 residues. The V gene's germline CDR1 is LGHNT and CDR2 FRNRAP. V lost 7 bases and J lost 4, with 11 bases in between.

V gene TRBV20-1 combines with J gene TRBJ2-1; TRBD2 matches 8 bases. Germline V gene sequence: CDR1 DFQATT, CDR2 SNEGSKA (reference sequence). V shed 1 base and J 9 bases; nucleotides not matched to a gene: 11. CDR3 length equals 15 residues. CDR3 bases: TGCAGTGCTAGAGTTCCAGCGGGAGTAGAAGGTGAGCAGTTCTTC. It specifies CSARVPAGVEGEQFF.

The chain couples TRBV12-3 or TRBV12-4 to TRBJ2-1; possible D gene TRBD1, 6 bases. V was cut by 3 bases and J by 0 bases, with 9 bases left in between. The CDR3 spans 15 residues. This CDR3 is CASSLQGSSYNEQFF. CDR3 coding DNA: TGTGCCAGCAGTTTGCAGGGGTCCTCCTACAATGAGCAGTTCTTC.

This clonotype was seen a single time. The chain uses TRBV18 and TRBJ2-1; 7 nucleotides line up with TRBD1. Germline values: CDR1 KGHSH, CDR2 LQKENI. The ends lost 6 bases at V and 4 bases at J; junction bases unmatched: 9. This CDR3 region has 15 residues. CDR3 sequence reads: CASSLGTALYNEQFF. As DNA, the CDR3 is TGTGCCAGCTCGTTGGGGACAGCCCTATACAATGAGCAGTTCTTC.

This chain connects TRBV9 to TRBJ2-3; 10 positions match TRBD2. In germline, CDR1 is SGDLS, CDR2 YYNGEE. This CDR3 is built from 17 residues. The V gene end was trimmed by 0 bases and the J gene end by 2 bases; junction bases not matched to a gene: 6. The CDR3 nucleotides read TGTGCCAGCAGCGTAGCGTCTAGCGGGAGCCCCACAGATACGCAGTATTTT. Amino acid sequence: CASSVASSGSPTDTQYF.

This chain joins TRBV4-1 and TRBJ2-5; 8 bases map to TRBD2. CDR3 length: 17 amino acids. Germline V gene sequence: CDR1 MGHRA, CDR2 YSYEKL. The V segment lost 1 base and the J segment 1 base; nucleotides outside the gene matches: 8. CDR3 sequence (DNA): TGCGCCAGCAGCCAAGGTTCCGGGAGGGTAAGCCAAGAGACCCAGTACTTC. Translated, it gives CASSQGSGRVSQETQYF.

The CDR3 DNA is TGTGCCAGCAGTTCGAGAAGTTACAGGATCTCTGGGGCCAACGTCCTGACTTTC. Amino acid sequence: CASSSRSYRISGANVLTF. J is TRBJ2-6 and V is TRBV12-3 or TRBV12-4, with D possibly being TRBD1 (5 bases). The length of the CDR3 is 18 residues. V dropped 4 bases and J dropped 0 bases, with 16 bases sitting between them.

The chain employs TRBV29-1 and TRBJ1-1, with 8 bases that match TRBD1. V was pared by 7 bases and J by 5 bases, with 6 bases of the junction left unmatched. The CDR3 length is 12 residues. The germline CDR1 and CDR2 sequences are SQVTM and ANQGSEA. CDR3 region: CSGETGETEAFF. In DNA form, the CDR3 reads TGCAGCGGGGAGACAGGGGAGACTGAAGCTTTCTTT.

The chain recombines TRBV4-1 with TRBJ1-3; no clear D. The germline CDR1 and CDR2 sequences are MGHRA and YSYEKL. V lost 0 bases and J 0 bases, leaving 9 bases between the germline ends. This CDR3 contains 16 residues. CDR3 coding DNA: TGCGCCAGCAGCCAAGAACGGCAGTCCTCTGGAAACACCATATATTTT. This gives the protein CASSQERQSSGNTIYF.

The rearrangement joins TRBV2 to TRBJ2-3; weak D call: TRBD2 (6 bases). The CDR3 has 15 amino acids. CDR1 is SNHLY, CDR2 FYNNEI, per germline. V was cut by 6 bases and J by 1 base, with 14 bases left in between. CDR3: CASSVLAPGTDTQYF. CDR3 DNA: TGTGCCAGCAGCGTTCTAGCGCCCGGCACAGATACGCAGTATTTT.

The genes are TRBV5-1 and TRBJ2-7; the match to TRBD1 covers 9 bases. Germline V gene lookup returns CDR1 SGHRS and CDR2 YFSETQ. CDR3 length: 17 amino acids. V lost 2 bases to trimming and J lost 1 base; unmatched junction nucleotides: 10. The CDR3 reads CASSFPGQGEKSYEQYF. The CDR3 bases are TGCGCCAGCAGCTTCCCGGGACAGGGCGAAAAATCCTACGAGCAGTACTTC.

V and J are TRBV9 and TRBJ2-7; D call uncertain. The ends were cut back, 4 bases at V and 5 bases at J, with 10 bases in the middle. The CDR3 is made up of 12 amino acids. In germline, CDR1 is SGDLS, CDR2 YYNGEE. For the CDR3, the DNA is TGTGCCAGCAGCACCTTTGACGACGAGCAGTACTTC. It encodes CASSTFDDEQYF. Drawing the rest from reference TRBV9 and TRBJ2-7, the complete variable domain is DSGVTQTPKHLITATGQRVTLRCSPRSGDLSVYWYQQSLDQGLQFLIQYYNGEERAKGNILERFSAQQFPDLHSELNLSSLELGDSALYFCASSTFDDEQYFGPGTRLTVT.

The chain employs TRBV5-1 and TRBJ2-5, with 12 nucleotides matching TRBD2. Germline V CDR1 and CDR2: SGHRS, YFSETQ. The trim removed 0 bases at V and 5 bases at J, leaving 5 bases unmatched. The CDR3 extends over 16 amino acids. The CDR3, as DNA: TGCGCCAGCAGCTTGGGGACTAGCGGGATGGATGAGACCCAGTACTTC. Protein product: CASSLGTSGMDETQYF.

V gene TRBV20-1 combines with J gene TRBJ2-7; 10 bases are shared with TRBD1. V was clipped by 5 bases and J by 3 bases; unmatched bases: 16. The length of the CDR3 is 17 residues. CDR1 and CDR2 (germline): DFQATT, SNEGSKA (reference sequence). The CDR3 protein is CSAYADRGQRPDYEQYF. The CDR3 nucleotides read TGCAGTGCTTATGCCGACAGGGGGCAAAGACCTGACTACGAGCAGTACTTC.

The chain has TRBV7-9 and TRBJ1-2, with 7 bases lining up with TRBD1. This CDR3 region has 15 residues. Germline V gene sequence: CDR1 SEHNR, CDR2 FQNEAQ (reference sequence). Trimming took 5 bases from V and 4 from J; bases not matched to a gene: 10. CDR3 in DNA: TGTGCCAGCAGCGAGGGGGCCAGGGAGATCTATGGCTACACCTTC. Its translation: CASSEGAREIYGYTF. The full variable domain, with the rest looked up from reference TRBV7-9 and TRBJ1-2, is DTGVSQNPRHKITKRGQNVTFRCDPISEHNRLYWYRQTLGQGPEFLTYFQNEAQLEKSRLLSDRFSAERPKGSFSTLEIQRTEQGDSAMYLCASSEGAREIYGYTFGSGTRLTVV.

The V and J genes are TRBV24-1 and TRBJ2-3, with D maybe TRBD2 (6 bases). This CDR3 is built from 13 residues. The V and J ends lost 5 bases and 8 bases respectively, with 13 bases between them. CDR1 is KGHDR and CDR2 is SFDVKD in the germline V gene. CDR3 region: CATSALGDSTQYF. The CDR3, as DNA: TGTGCCACCAGTGCCCTGGGGGACTCTACGCAGTATTTT.

The chain joins TRBV29-1 to TRBJ1-2; TRBD1 is a possible D gene (6 bases). The CDR3 has 14 residues. Deletions cut 5 bases from V and 0 bases from J, with 13 bases between. Germline V gene sequence: CDR1 SQVTM, CDR2 ANQGSEA. Written as DNA, the CDR3 is TGCAGCGTTTCTCAGGGGCGAGCTAACTATGGCTACACCTTC. Encoded protein: CSVSQGRANYGYTF. The variable domain in full, with the rest retrieved from reference TRBV29-1 and TRBJ1-2, is SAVISQKPSRDICQRGTSLTIQCQVDSQVTMMFWYRQQPGQSLTLIATANQGSEATYESGFVIDKFPISRPNLTFSTLTVSNMSPEDSSIYLCSVSQGRANYGYTFGSGTRLTVV.

The chain joins TRBV15 to TRBJ1-2; possibly TRBD1 for D (5 bases). The germline V gene has CDR1 LNHNV and CDR2 YYDKDF (reference sequence). The CDR3 length is 17 residues. V shed 3 bases and J shed 4 bases, with 21 bases lying between them. CDR3 region: CATSREPRGSEIYGYTF. The CDR3 DNA follows: TGTGCCACCAGCAGGGAGCCACGGGGGAGCGAGATCTATGGCTACACCTTC.

The DNA of the CDR3 is TGTGCCAGCAGTGAAGATCTCCTGAGCTCCCTTGATACGCAGTATTTT. Translated: CASSEDLLSSLDTQYF. The chain joins TRBV2 to TRBJ2-3, with D unclear. The CDR3 is 16 amino acids. Per the germline V gene, CDR1 is SNHLY and CDR2 is FYNNEI. The V end lost 1 base, the J end lost 6 bases, and 17 bases lay between the germline ends.

The rearrangement joins TRBV9 to TRBJ2-5; no firm D call. The V gene's germline CDR1 is SGDLS and CDR2 YYNGEE. Trimming left V 4 bases short and J 5 bases short, with 12 bases between. The CDR3 is made up of 13 amino acids. The CDR3 region has the DNA TGTGCCAGCAGCACCCACGATTGGGAGACCCAGTACTTC. Translated: CASSTHDWETQYF.

This chain uses TRBV10-3 with TRBJ1-2; D unclear. Per germline, CDR1 ENHRY and CDR2 SYGVKD. This CDR3 contains 15 residues. Trimming cost V 9 bases and J 2 bases, with 19 bases left between them. The CDR3 region is CAIFVMGHQNYGYTF. In DNA form, the CDR3 reads TGTGCCATTTTCGTGATGGGCCACCAGAACTATGGCTACACCTTC.

This chain joins TRBV5-1 and TRBJ2-1; D is perhaps TRBD2 (6 bases). Between the trimmed V and J ends, which lost 6 bases and 2 bases, there was a span of 15 bases. This CDR3 has 15 residues. Germline V gene lookup returns CDR1 SGHRS and CDR2 YFSETQ. The CDR3 coding sequence is TGCGCCAGCAATAATCCTAGCGAGCCCTACAATGAGCAGTTCTTC. Residues: CASNNPSEPYNEQFF.

This chain uses TRBV14 with TRBJ2-1; TRBD2 matches 10 bases. The CDR3 covers 15 residues. Germline CDR1 is SGHDN and CDR2 is FVKESK. With V trimmed by 3 bases and J by 7 bases, 6 bases remained unmatched. CDR3 protein: CASSQISGRRNEQFF. The CDR3 region has the DNA TGTGCCAGCAGCCAGATTAGCGGGAGGAGGAATGAGCAGTTCTTC.

This chain uses TRBV7-9 with TRBJ1-1; weak D call: TRBD1 (6 bases). With 3 bases removed from V and 8 bases from J, the gap between germline ends came to 13 bases. In germline, CDR1 is SEHNR, CDR2 FQNEAQ (reference sequence). The CDR3 contains 13 residues. This CDR3 reads CASSFTGAEEAFF. CDR3 nucleotides: TGTGCCAGCAGCTTCACGGGGGCAGAAGAAGCTTTCTTT.